This T cell receptor (beta chain) was sequenced in a study of cytomegalovirus exposure and HLA in healthy donors. Regarding the study as a whole: A likely sequencing artifact accounted for one observed cluster of highly shared sequence variants. It was reported that the classifier diagnosed cytomegalovirus status with high specificity and sensitivity in both the original and validation cohorts. It was reported that TCR beta sequences correctly inferred the HLA-A and HLA-B alleles for most subjects. Among TCR beta chains, those listed as cytomegalovirus-associated numbered over 150.

The junction had 3 bases not matched to a gene; V was cut back by 5 bases and J by 0 bases. The CDR3 runs to 14 residues. Germline V CDR1 and CDR2: LNHDA, SQIVND (reference sequence). This clone was seen more than once but under ten times. Its antigen is as yet unknown. PCR involved 60 Vbeta and 13 Jbeta primers. Clones were read by immunoSEQ multiplex PCR, and TCRdb kept only the in-frame ones, dropping some. The sample gives some 91,000 clones, about three quarters of which show up once; around 7% is in the top ten. The gene calls are TRBV19 and TRBJ1-1; TRBD1 matches 7 bases. This receptor was taken from a man aged 35-49 years in good health and CMV-seropositive. The sample taken for sequencing was PBMCs. CDR3 loop: CASSHDRVNTEAFF. CDR3 bases: TGTGCCAGTAGTCATGACAGGGTGAACACTGAAGCTTTCTTT.